One sample yielded the 30 T cell receptor beta chains listed below, sequenced in a study of cytomegalovirus exposure and HLA in healthy donors. The PCR ran on 60 Vbeta and 13 Jbeta primers. Here immunoSEQ multiplex PCR was the method, and the copy in TCRdb shows in-frame clones only, minus some. Recorded for this sample: about 53,000 clones. The sequenced material came from PBMCs. The source is a woman aged 18 to 35 in good health and CMV-seronegative.

The chain combines TRBV6-5 with TRBJ1-2; 7 nucleotides line up with TRBD1. V dropped 0 bases and J dropped 6; count of bases not matched to a gene: 1. The CDR3 runs 13 residues. Germline V gene sequence: CDR1 MNHEY, CDR2 SVGAGI. In nucleotides, the CDR3 is TGTGCCAGCAGTTACTCCACAGGGGATGGCTACACCTTC. Its translation: CASSYSTGDGYTF.

V and J are TRBV7-9 and TRBJ1-4, with TRBD1 identical over 7 bases. Trimming cost V 5 bases and J 5 bases; bases outside gene matches: 11. CDR3 length equals 16 residues. CDR1 is SEHNR and CDR2 is FQNEAQ in the germline V gene (reference sequence). CDR3 coding DNA: TGTGCCAGCAGCCAAAGGGACAGTTCCCGGAATGAAAAACTGTTTTTT. The encoded protein is CASSQRDSSRNEKLFF.

The rearrangement links TRBV5-4 to TRBJ1-4; TRBD1 agrees at 9 bases. In germline, CDR1 is SGHNT, CDR2 YYREEE (reference sequence). The CDR3 length is 16 residues. V was clipped by 0 bases and J by 5 bases; unmatched bases: 5. CDR3 protein: CASSLDLGQGNEKLFF. The CDR3 coding sequence is TGTGCCAGCAGCTTGGATTTGGGACAGGGAAATGAAAAACTGTTTTTT.

The chain uses TRBV5-1 and TRBJ1-6, with D possibly TRBD1 on 6 matching bases. Looked up from germline, CDR1 is SGHRS and CDR2 is YFSETQ. Trimming stripped 0 bases from V and 10 bases from J, with 14 bases between. The CDR3 is 15 residues long. CDR3 protein: CASSLEGGLRSPLHF. The DNA of the CDR3 is TGCGCCAGCAGCTTGGAGGGGGGGCTTCGGTCACCCCTCCACTTT. The entire variable domain, with the rest obtained from reference TRBV5-1 and TRBJ1-6, is as follows: KAGVTQTPRYLIKTRGQQVTLSCSPISGHRSVSWYQQTPGQGLQFLFEYFSETQRNKGNFPGRFSGRQFSNSRSEMNVSTLELGDSALYLCASSLEGGLRSPLHFGNGTRLTVT.

J is TRBJ2-4 and V is TRBV6-1, with D possibly matching TRBD2 (5 bases). CDR1 MNHNS and CDR2 SASEGT come from the germline V gene. Trimming took 1 base from V and 6 from J, leaving 7 bases between them. The CDR3 sequence is 13 residues long. The DNA of the CDR3 is TGTGCCAGCAGTGAAGGGAGGACAAACATTCAGTACTTC. Residues: CASSEGRTNIQYF.

This chain uses TRBV6-1 with TRBJ2-5, with TRBD2 matching over 12 bases. This CDR3 is built from 19 residues. Unmatched junction bases numbered 13, after V lost 1 base and J lost 4 bases. Germline assignment: CDR1 MNHNS and CDR2 SASEGT. In DNA, the CDR3 is TGTGCCAGCAGTGAAGAGGTTAGGGCTAGCGGGGGGGCTAGAGAGACCCAGTACTTC. Its protein product is CASSEEVRASGGARETQYF.

The chain carries TRBV7-6 and TRBJ2-2; no clear D gene. V lost 7 bases and J 8 bases, leaving 11 bases between the germline ends. This CDR3 spans 12 amino acids. The V gene's germline CDR1 is SGHVS and CDR2 FNYEAQ. This chain's CDR3 is CASMRLSGELFF. CDR3 coding DNA: TGTGCCAGCATGCGTTTGTCTGGGGAGCTGTTTTTT.

J is TRBJ2-3 and V is TRBV5-1, with 9 bases matching TRBD2. Germline V gene sequence: CDR1 SGHRS, CDR2 YFSETQ. The CDR3 spans 16 residues. V was pared by 0 bases and J by 1 base, with 3 bases of the junction left unmatched. The CDR3 sequence is CASSLAIAGGTDTQYF. CDR3 bases: TGCGCCAGCAGCTTGGCCATAGCGGGGGGCACAGATACGCAGTATTTT. The full variable domain, completed using reference TRBV5-1 and TRBJ2-3, is KAGVTQTPRYLIKTRGQQVTLSCSPISGHRSVSWYQQTPGQGLQFLFEYFSETQRNKGNFPGRFSGRQFSNSRSEMNVSTLELGDSALYLCASSLAIAGGTDTQYFGPGTRLTVL.

V usage is TRBV6-4 and J usage is TRBJ1-6; 8 bases line up with TRBD1. The CDR3 has 15 residues. CDR1 and CDR2 from the germline V gene are MRHNA and SNTAGT. V was clipped by 0 bases and J by 8 bases; unmatched bases: 3. CDR3 bases: TGTGCCAGCAGTGACTCCCCGGACAGGGATTCACCCCTCCACTTT. It yields the protein CASSDSPDRDSPLHF.

The chain recombines TRBV29-1 with TRBJ2-6, with a possible D match to TRBD2 (6 bases). Germline V gene lookup returns CDR1 SQVTM and CDR2 ANQGSEA. The CDR3 spans 14 residues. Trimming took off 3 bases at V and 0 bases at J, with 6 bases between the two ends. The CDR3 protein is CSVEGGSGANVLTF. The DNA for the CDR3 is TGCAGCGTTGAGGGAGGCTCTGGGGCCAACGTCCTGACTTTC.

The CDR3 nucleotides are TGTGCCAGCAAGGACAGCGAAAAACTGTTTTTT. This gives the protein CASKDSEKLFF. This chain connects TRBV6-1 to TRBJ1-4, with D possibly TRBD1 on 6 matching bases. CDR1 and CDR2 from the germline V gene are MNHNS and SASEGT. This CDR3 contains 11 residues. V lost 7 bases, J lost 8 bases, and 8 bases lay in between.

This rearrangement joins TRBV29-1 to TRBJ2-1, with D hard to call. Per germline, CDR1 SQVTM and CDR2 ANQGSEA. The CDR3 has 11 residues. V lost 4 bases and J lost 6, with 7 bases in between. CDR3 sequence: CSVGPLNEQFF. CDR3 sequence (DNA): TGCAGCGTTGGGCCGCTCAATGAGCAGTTCTTC.

The DNA of the CDR3 is TGTGCCTGGGGACAGGGGGCCTCCTACGAGCAGTACTTC. It is translated as CAWGQGASYEQYF. The chain couples TRBV30 to TRBJ2-7; 11 positions match TRBD1. The CDR3 has 13 amino acids. V gave up 5 bases and J gave up 0 bases; unmatched junction bases: 0. Germline V gene sequence: CDR1 GTSNPN, CDR2 SVGIG (reference sequence).

The genes are TRBV19 and TRBJ1-1; 7 nucleotides align to TRBD1. Unmatched junction bases numbered 14, after V lost 4 bases and J lost 12 bases. Germline V gives CDR1 LNHDA, CDR2 SQIVND (reference sequence). The CDR3 totals 14 residues. The CDR3 region has the DNA TGTGCCAGTAGTACAGGGACAGCCCCTACGGTACCTTTCTTT. Translating it yields CASSTGTAPTVPFF.

The chain has TRBV6-1 and TRBJ2-3, with no clear D. V shed 3 bases and J shed 5 bases, with 12 bases lying between them. Germline assignment: CDR1 MNHNS and CDR2 SASEGT. CDR3 size: 14 residues. In nucleotides, the CDR3 is TGTGCCAGCAGTGATCAGCCCTCGGGAGATACGCAGTATTTT. This codes for CASSDQPSGDTQYF.

CDR3 amino acids: CASSSGQLTNEKLFF. CDR3 coding DNA: TGCGCCAGCAGCAGCGGACAGTTAACTAATGAAAAACTGTTTTTT. V and J are TRBV5-1 and TRBJ1-4; D might be TRBD1 (6 bases). The germline V and J ends were trimmed by 4 bases and 1 base, with 11 bases remaining between them. The CDR3 is made up of 15 amino acids. Looked up from germline, CDR1 is SGHRS and CDR2 is YFSETQ.

The V call is TRBV4-2, the J call TRBJ1-4; 7 positions match TRBD1. Germline V gives CDR1 LGHNA, CDR2 YNFKEQ. After removal of 3 bases from V and 3 bases from J, the junction contained 7 bases not matched to a gene. CDR3 length equals 16 residues. The CDR3 sequence is CASSQLPGQSNEKLFF. DNA for the CDR3: TGTGCCAGCAGCCAGTTACCGGGACAGTCTAATGAAAAACTGTTTTTT.

The rearrangement uses TRBV29-1 and TRBJ1-5, with a tentative D call TRBD1 (6 bases). Germline CDR1 SQVTM, CDR2 ANQGSEA. The CDR3 length is 12 residues. Trimming took off 4 bases at V and 4 bases at J, with 8 bases between the two ends. Written as DNA, the CDR3 is TGCAGCGTTGGGCAGGGGAATCAGCCCCAGCATTTT. Protein: CSVGQGNQPQHF. The full variable domain, its missing parts supplied by reference TRBV29-1 and TRBJ1-5, is SAVISQKPSRDICQRGTSLTIQCQVDSQVTMMFWYRQQPGQSLTLIATANQGSEATYESGFVIDKFPISRPNLTFSTLTVSNMSPEDSSIYLCSVGQGNQPQHFGDGTRLSIL.

V gene TRBV19 combines with J gene TRBJ1-5; 10 bases line up with TRBD1. Per the germline V gene, CDR1 is LNHDA and CDR2 is SQIVND (reference sequence). The CDR3 has 16 amino acids. CDR3 coding DNA: TGTGCAGTGGGACAGGGGATCACATCTGGCAATCAGCCCCAGCATTTT. As protein: CAVGQGITSGNQPQHF.

The V gene is TRBV6-4, the J gene TRBJ2-3, with 12 bases aligning to TRBD1. Germline loops: CDR1 MRHNA, CDR2 SNTAGT. The V segment lost 2 bases and the J segment 4 bases; nucleotides outside the gene matches: 1. This CDR3 contains 15 residues. CDR3 sequence (DNA): TGTGCCAGCAGTGACGGGACAGGGGGCGCAGATACGCAGTATTTT. Amino acid sequence: CASSDGTGGADTQYF.

The rearrangement joins TRBV5-8 to TRBJ2-6; TRBD2 is a possible D gene (6 bases). Looked up from germline, CDR1 is SGHTS and CDR2 is YDEGEE. The CDR3 length is 15 residues. Trimming removed 3 bases from V and 2 bases from J, with 9 bases in between. CDR3 nucleotide sequence: TGTGCCAGCAGCTGGAGGGTAGCTGGGGCCAACGTCCTGACTTTC. It yields the protein CASSWRVAGANVLTF.

The DNA for the CDR3 is TGTGCCAGCAGCCGTGACAGGGCTGGACATCGGAACACTGAAGCTTTCTTT. As protein: CASSRDRAGHRNTEAFF. The chain joins TRBV5-4 to TRBJ1-1, with 7 bases aligning to TRBD1. The CDR3 totals 17 residues. Germline V gene sequence: CDR1 SGHNT, CDR2 YYREEE (reference sequence). J was trimmed by 1 base and V by 4 bases; bases with no gene match: 13.

The genes are TRBV18 and TRBJ1-6; D ambiguous. This CDR3 is 17 amino acids long. V was pared by 3 bases and J by 0 bases, with 12 bases between. The germline V gene has CDR1 KGHSH and CDR2 LQKENI. This CDR3 is CASSPGPGSSYNSPLHF. The DNA for the CDR3 is TGTGCCAGCTCACCTGGTCCAGGTAGCTCCTATAATTCACCCCTCCACTTT.

The chain combines TRBV19 with TRBJ1-1, with no clear D. Germline V gene sequence: CDR1 LNHDA, CDR2 SQIVND (reference sequence). V lost 6 bases, J lost 5 bases, and 13 bases lay in between. This CDR3 has 13 residues. The CDR3 DNA reads as TGTGCCAGTAGCGGTGGTTCTTGGACTGAAGCTTTCTTT. Translation: CASSGGSWTEAFF.

The chain combines TRBV28 with TRBJ1-2, with 7 bases matching TRBD1. This CDR3 contains 14 residues. V gave up 1 base and J gave up 3 bases; unmatched junction bases: 2. Germline CDR1 is MDHEN and CDR2 is SYDVKM. The CDR3 DNA reads TGTGCCAGCAGTTTATTCGACAGGGACTATGGCTACACCTTC. It translates to CASSLFDRDYGYTF.

The chain uses TRBV11-2 and TRBJ1-2, with D possibly matching TRBD1 (6 bases). V lost 5 bases and J 6 bases, leaving 10 bases between the germline ends. CDR1 and CDR2 (germline): SGHAT, FQNNGV. This CDR3 contains 12 residues. The CDR3 nucleotides are TGTGCCAGCAGCCAACAGGGTAATGGCTACACCTTC. The encoded protein is CASSQQGNGYTF.

This chain joins TRBV6-5 and TRBJ2-1; possibly TRBD2 for D (5 bases). The CDR3 contains 15 residues. The ends were cut back, 6 bases at V and 2 bases at J, with 14 bases in the middle. The germline CDR1 and CDR2 sequences are MNHEY and SVGAGI. The CDR3 bases are TGTGCCAGCAGACTCCATGAGCGGACCTACAATGAGCAGTTCTTC. This translates into CASRLHERTYNEQFF.

V gene TRBV2 combines with J gene TRBJ1-4; 10 bases map to TRBD1. Trimming at V came to 6 bases and at J to 7 bases, leaving 11 bases not matched to a gene. In germline, CDR1 is SNHLY, CDR2 FYNNEI. There are 16 residues in the CDR3. The CDR3 region is CASSSPRGTGAEKLFF. The DNA for the CDR3 is TGTGCCAGCAGCTCACCCCGGGGGACAGGGGCTGAAAAACTGTTTTTT.

The chain carries TRBV27 and TRBJ1-1; TRBD1 is a possible D gene (6 bases). This CDR3 spans 14 amino acids. The V gene's germline CDR1 is MNHEY and CDR2 SMNVEV (reference sequence). V was pared by 2 bases and J by 1 base, with 8 bases between. CDR3 in amino acids: CASSLQGWNTEAFF. CDR3 coding DNA: TGTGCCAGCAGTTTACAGGGGTGGAACACTGAAGCTTTCTTT.

This rearrangement joins TRBV5-6 to TRBJ2-7, with 13 nucleotides matching TRBD2. In germline, CDR1 is SGHDT, CDR2 YYEEEE. Losses at the gene ends were 0 bases for V and 3 bases for J; bases not matched to a gene: 6. This CDR3 spans 17 amino acids. The DNA for the CDR3 is TGTGCCAGCAGCTTGGGGACTAGCGGGAGCCCCGGCTACGAGCAGTACTTC. Protein: CASSLGTSGSPGYEQYF.